The 31 T cell receptor beta chains presented below share a single source sample, sequenced in a study of blood T cell repertoires in COVID-19 (TCRdb year 2020). Receptor libraries were prepared by the immunoSEQ multiplex PCR assay. Held by TCRdb, this immuneACCESS table contains in-frame sequences only and omits some clones. Under half of the omission traces to an unresolved V gene where checked; the cause of the rest is unknown. The sample yields 64,000 or so clones; about 72% were counted once. The ten largest clonotypes hold about 12% of the sample. Sequenced input: peripheral blood. The receptors here all came from a man older than 75 with acute or convalescent COVID-19.

The chain uses TRBV15 and TRBJ2-2; 7 nucleotides align to TRBD1. Trimming cost V 0 bases and J 4 bases; bases outside gene matches: 5. The CDR3 has 16 amino acids. Germline V gives CDR1 LNHNV, CDR2 YYDKDF (reference sequence). This CDR3 is CATSRDRGGRTGELFF. The CDR3 DNA is TGTGCCACCAGCAGAGATAGAGGGGGCCGCACCGGGGAGCTGTTTTTT.

The chain links TRBV24-1 to TRBJ2-2; 7 positions match TRBD2. CDR1 KGHDR and CDR2 SFDVKD come from the germline V gene. Germline trimming cut 4 bases from V and 5 bases from J; bases unmatched to any gene: 9. The CDR3 is made up of 16 amino acids. The CDR3, as DNA: TGTGCCACCAGTGACCCGGGACGGCGGGGGACCGGGGAGCTGTTTTTT. Its translation is CATSDPGRRGTGELFF.

The V gene is TRBV21-1, the J gene TRBJ2-5; the D call of TRBD2 is as the table states it, not checked on the DNA. TRBV21-1 is noted as a pseudogene. This CDR3 comprises 17 residues. The CDR3 coding sequence is TGTGCCAGCAGCAACCGGGGGGAGAGGGGGACTCGGTTGGCCCAGTACTTC. Its translation is CASSNRGERGTRLAQYF.

The J gene is TRBJ2-7, the V gene TRBV6-5, with D perhaps TRBD1 (6 bases). This CDR3 is built from 12 residues. Looked up from germline, CDR1 is MNHEY and CDR2 is SVGAGI. With 6 bases removed from V and 6 bases from J, the gap between germline ends came to 12 bases. The CDR3 DNA reads as TGTGCCAGCAGCCGTAGGGGGAGCGAGCAGTACTTC. Translating gives CASSRRGSEQYF.

In this sample, this clone turned up a few times. The chain has TRBV30 and TRBJ2-5; 9 bases agree with TRBD1. Germline CDR1 reads GTSNPN; CDR2 reads SVGIG (reference sequence). The CDR3 runs to 14 residues. The V segment lost 1 base and the J segment 9 bases; nucleotides outside the gene matches: 9. This chain's CDR3 is CAWSGGQGTLPQYF. Here the CDR3 DNA reads TGTGCCTGGAGTGGGGGACAGGGCACTTTACCCCAGTACTTC.

This clone was counted a few times. This sequence joins TRBV19 and TRBJ1-1; TRBD1 might be the D (5 bases). CDR1 is LNHDA, CDR2 SQIVND, per germline (reference sequence). V lost 6 bases, J lost 0 bases, and 11 bases lay in between. The CDR3 covers 14 residues. DNA for the CDR3: TGTGCCAGTAGCTTGTTAGGGGTGAACACTGAAGCTTTCTTT. It specifies CASSLLGVNTEAFF.

In DNA, the CDR3 is TGTGCCAGCAGCTTGGCAGGGGGCGCTGGCTACACCTTC. It yields the protein CASSLAGGAGYTF. The chain recombines TRBV7-9 with TRBJ1-2; 8 nucleotides align to TRBD1. The V gene end was trimmed by 3 bases and the J gene end by 7 bases; junction bases not matched to a gene: 4. The CDR3 is 13 residues long. Germline CDR1 and CDR2: SEHNR and FQNEAQ (reference sequence).

The chain couples TRBV4-1 to TRBJ2-2; maybe TRBD1 (6 bases). The V end was cut by 4 bases, the J end by 1 base, with 13 bases between. Per the germline V gene, CDR1 is MGHRA and CDR2 is YSYEKL. This CDR3 is built from 16 residues. Here the CDR3 DNA reads TGCGCCAGCAGCCGGACCCCGGGACAGAACACCGGGGAGCTGTTTTTT. Encoded protein: CASSRTPGQNTGELFF.

V usage is TRBV7-8 and J usage is TRBJ1-4; no firm D call. From germline, CDR1 is SGHVS and CDR2 FQNEAQ. This CDR3 comprises 12 residues. V dropped 5 bases and J dropped 6 bases, with 7 bases sitting between them. CDR3 DNA sequence: TGTGCCAGCAGCCCGCGCGATGAAAAACTGTTTTTT. Translation: CASSPRDEKLFF.

The gene calls are TRBV18 and TRBJ1-4; no definite D call. Germline V gene sequence: CDR1 KGHSH, CDR2 LQKENI. The CDR3 is made up of 16 amino acids. V lost 5 bases, J lost 0 bases, and 13 bases lay in between. The chain's CDR3 is CASSSRQVATNEKLFF. The CDR3 nucleotides are TGTGCCAGCTCATCTCGGCAGGTTGCAACTAATGAAAAACTGTTTTTT.

This clone has just a few counts. The chain is built from TRBV19 and TRBJ2-5; D is possibly TRBD2 (6 bases). The ends were cut back, 5 bases at V and 6 bases at J, with 7 bases in the middle. The germline gives CDR1 LNHDA, CDR2 SQIVND (reference sequence). CDR3 size: 11 residues. As DNA, the CDR3 is TGTGCCAGTAGTGCGGGAAAGACCCAGTACTTC. Its protein product is CASSAGKTQYF.

In its sample, this clone was seen once. The chain has TRBV7-2 and TRBJ2-5, with a possible D match to TRBD1 (6 bases). Trimming took off 1 base at V and 5 bases at J, with 14 bases between the two ends. Germline values: CDR1 SGHTA, CDR2 FQGNSA. CDR3 length equals 15 residues. The CDR3 sequence is CASSLGTVELETQYF. Written as DNA, the CDR3 is TGTGCCAGCAGCTTAGGGACAGTGGAACTGGAGACCCAGTACTTC. Based on the CDR3 plus reference TRBV7-2 and TRBJ2-5, the full variable domain is GAGVSQSPSNKVTEKGKDVELRCDPISGHTALYWYRQSLGQGLEFLIYFQGNSAPDKSGLPSDRFSAERTGGSVSTLTIQRTQQEDSAVYLCASSLGTVELETQYFGPGTRLLVL.

The chain joins TRBV15 to TRBJ2-7; the match to TRBD1 covers 7 bases. From germline, CDR1 is LNHNV and CDR2 YYDKDF (reference sequence). The CDR3 covers 14 residues. Trimming at V came to 3 bases and at J to 2 bases, leaving 4 bases not matched to a gene. This chain's CDR3 is CATSRGQSTYEQYF. Here the CDR3 DNA reads TGTGCCACCAGCAGGGGACAGTCAACCTACGAGCAGTACTTC. The whole variable domain, filled in from reference TRBV15 and TRBJ2-7, reads DAMVIQNPRYQVTQFGKPVTLSCSQTLNHNVMYWYQQKSSQAPKLLFHYYDKDFNNEADTPDNFQSRRPNTSFCFLDIRSPGLGDTAMYLCATSRGQSTYEQYFGPGTRLTVT.

The chain is built from TRBV7-9 and TRBJ1-1, with D perhaps TRBD1 (5 bases). Trimming removed 3 bases at V and 2 bases at J, with 13 bases between. Germline V gene lookup returns CDR1 SEHNR and CDR2 FQNEAQ (reference sequence). This CDR3 is 15 amino acids long. As DNA, the CDR3 is TGTGCCAGCAGCTTGGAACAGGCCTACAACACTGAAGCTTTCTTT. This translates into CASSLEQAYNTEAFF.

Only a few counts were recorded for this clone. V usage is TRBV2 and J usage is TRBJ2-1; tentative D call: TRBD1 (5 bases). Trimming left V 4 bases short and J 2 bases short, with 6 bases between. Germline V gene sequence: CDR1 SNHLY, CDR2 FYNNEI. The CDR3 spans 13 residues. The CDR3 DNA reads TGTGCCAGCAGTGGGGGCCCCTACAATGAGCAGTTCTTC. This sequence encodes CASSGGPYNEQFF.

The chain combines TRBV6-1 with TRBJ2-3; D is possibly TRBD2 (5 bases). The V end was cut by 0 bases, the J end by 0 bases, with 10 bases between. CDR1 and CDR2 from the germline V gene are MNHNS and SASEGT. This CDR3 has 16 amino acids. The CDR3 loop is CASSEAIARSTDTQYF. The CDR3 nucleotides are TGTGCCAGCAGTGAAGCGATAGCGAGGAGCACAGATACGCAGTATTTT.

This clone was recorded once. This chain uses TRBV6-5 with TRBJ1-2, with D possibly TRBD1 on 5 matching bases. This CDR3 spans 12 amino acids. Trimming took off 7 bases at V and 3 bases at J, with 9 bases between the two ends. Germline assignment: CDR1 MNHEY and CDR2 SVGAGI. CDR3: CASMGGYYGYTF. The CDR3 DNA reads TGTGCCAGCATGGGGGGATACTATGGCTACACCTTC.

The chain employs TRBV5-4 and TRBJ2-7; D gene unclear. Germline-derived CDR1 and CDR2 are SGHNT and YYREEE (reference sequence). This CDR3 region has 14 residues. Trimming took off 1 base at V and 2 bases at J, with 10 bases between the two ends. The chain's CDR3 is CASSLNSLPYEQYF. CDR3 sequence (DNA): TGTGCCAGCAGCTTGAACTCCTTGCCCTACGAGCAGTACTTC.

This clone was seen a few times. The CDR3 DNA is TGTGCCAGCTCTCTGGAACAGGGGGCAGGGGATGGCTACACCTTC. It translates to CASSLEQGAGDGYTF. The rearrangement uses TRBV18 and TRBJ1-2, with TRBD1 identical over 9 bases. This CDR3 is built from 15 residues. In germline, CDR1 is KGHSH, CDR2 LQKENI. J gave up 6 bases and V 6 bases, and 11 bases lay outside the gene matches.

This clone is categorized as medium-sized. The gene calls are TRBV5-1 and TRBJ1-5, with 9 bases aligning to TRBD1. In germline, CDR1 is SGHRS, CDR2 YFSETQ. Unmatched junction bases numbered 8, after V lost 4 bases and J lost 6 bases. The CDR3 has 15 amino acids. The CDR3 region is CASSPGQGSIQPQHF. DNA for the CDR3: TGCGCCAGCAGCCCCGGACAGGGGTCGATTCAGCCCCAGCATTTT.

The genes are TRBV6-6 and TRBJ2-5, with 9 bases fitting TRBD2. With 8 bases clipped from V and 3 bases from J, the junction kept 1 base outside the gene matches. This CDR3 is 12 amino acids long. Germline CDR1 is MNHNY and CDR2 is SVGAGI (reference sequence). The CDR3 region is CASAGGEETQYF. CDR3 in DNA: TGTGCCAGCGCGGGGGGGGAAGAGACCCAGTACTTC.

V and J are TRBV7-8 and TRBJ1-4, with 7 bases matching TRBD1. Per germline, CDR1 SGHVS and CDR2 FQNEAQ. Trimming cost V 5 bases and J 0 bases; bases outside gene matches: 9. CDR3 length: 17 residues. The CDR3 sequence: CASSRPGQLSTNEKLFF. Here the CDR3 DNA reads TGTGCCAGCAGCCGACCGGGACAGCTTTCAACTAATGAAAAACTGTTTTTT. Combining the CDR3 with reference TRBV7-8 and TRBJ1-4 gives the whole variable domain GAGVSQSPRYKVAKRGQDVALRCDPISGHVSLFWYQQALGQGPEFLTYFQNEAQLDKSGLPSDRFFAERPEGSVSTLKIQRTQQEDSAVYLCASSRPGQLSTNEKLFFGSGTQLSVL.

This clone has a single count. V and J are TRBV9 and TRBJ1-3, with 8 bases fitting TRBD1. The CDR3 length is 16 residues. The J segment lost 10 bases and the V segment lost 4 bases, leaving 16 bases of the junction unmatched. Germline CDR1 and CDR2: SGDLS and YYNGEE. The DNA of the CDR3 is TGTGCCAGCAGCCCCCAGGGACAGGAGTCAAGGAAGACCATATATTTT. Protein: CASSPQGQESRKTIYF.

This rearrangement joins TRBV28 to TRBJ2-4; tentatively, D is TRBD1 (6 bases). Germline CDR1 is MDHEN and CDR2 is SYDVKM. With 2 bases removed from V and 0 bases from J, the gap between germline ends came to 14 bases. The CDR3 loop spans 17 amino acids. The DNA of the CDR3 is TGTGCCAGCAGTTTAGAACGGACAGACCTAGCCAAAAACATTCAGTACTTC. Amino acids: CASSLERTDLAKNIQYF. The entire variable domain, with the rest obtained from reference TRBV28 and TRBJ2-4, is as follows: DVKVTQSSRYLVKRTGEKVFLECVQDMDHENMFWYRQDPGLGLRLIYFSYDVKMKEKGDIPEGYSVSREKKERFSLILESASTNQTSMYLCASSLERTDLAKNIQYFGAGTRLSVL.

A single count supports this clone. The chain joins TRBV18 to TRBJ2-1; 7 bases align to TRBD2. Germline V CDR1 and CDR2: KGHSH, LQKENI. There are 16 residues in the CDR3. J was trimmed by 4 bases and V by 6 bases; bases with no gene match: 12. The CDR3 DNA sequence: TGTGCCAGCTCCCACCAAGCTAGCGGCGGTTACAATGAGCAGTTCTTC. It is translated as CASSHQASGGYNEQFF.

The V call is TRBV7-8, the J call TRBJ2-5; TRBD1 matches at 9 bases. Germline V gene sequence: CDR1 SGHVS, CDR2 FQNEAQ. This CDR3 contains 15 residues. V was clipped by 5 bases and J by 4 bases; unmatched bases: 8. CDR3 DNA: TGTGCCAGCAGCCCGAGACAGGGGGGTGTAGAGACCCAGTACTTC. It encodes CASSPRQGGVETQYF. Filled out from reference TRBV7-8 and TRBJ2-5, the complete variable domain reads GAGVSQSPRYKVAKRGQDVALRCDPISGHVSLFWYQQALGQGPEFLTYFQNEAQLDKSGLPSDRFFAERPEGSVSTLKIQRTQQEDSAVYLCASSPRQGGVETQYFGPGTRLLVL.

This chain uses TRBV18 with TRBJ1-1, with D tentatively TRBD1 (5 bases). The CDR3 totals 15 residues. Germline V gene sequence: CDR1 KGHSH, CDR2 LQKENI. V lost 4 bases, J lost 2 bases, and 14 bases lay in between. This CDR3 is CASSHVNQGNTEAFF. CDR3 coding DNA: TGTGCCAGCTCACACGTAAACCAGGGAAACACTGAAGCTTTCTTT.

This chain joins TRBV2 and TRBJ1-5; a weak D match, TRBD1 (5 bases). CDR1 is SNHLY and CDR2 is FYNNEI in the germline V gene. Trimming pared 6 bases from V and 3 bases from J, leaving 15 bases between. This CDR3 is built from 15 residues. CDR3 coding DNA: TGTGCCAGCAGGGCCACGCAGGGCTACAATCAGCCCCAGCATTTT. Its protein is CASRATQGYNQPQHF. Complete variable domain (other parts from reference TRBV2 and TRBJ1-5): EPEVTQTPSHQVTQMGQEVILRCVPISNHLYFYWYRQILGQKVEFLVSFYNNEISEKSEIFDDQFSVERPDGSNFTLKIRSTKLEDSAMYFCASRATQGYNQPQHFGDGTRLSIL.

The chain is built from TRBV24-1 and TRBJ2-5, with D possibly TRBD2 on 6 matching bases. CDR1 is KGHDR, CDR2 SFDVKD, per germline. The CDR3 totals 15 residues. Trimming took off 5 bases at V and 2 bases at J, with 14 bases between the two ends. This chain's CDR3 is CATSAGEFSQETQYF. The CDR3 region has the DNA TGTGCCACCAGTGCGGGGGAGTTTTCACAAGAGACCCAGTACTTC.

The genes are TRBV5-4 and TRBJ2-5; 11 bases match TRBD1. The CDR3 contains 15 residues. Germline CDR1 and CDR2: SGHNT and YYREEE (reference sequence). With 0 bases clipped from V and 5 bases from J, the junction kept 3 bases outside the gene matches. In nucleotides, the CDR3 is TGTGCCAGCAGCTTGGGGGACAGGGGGACTGAGACCCAGTACTTC. Protein: CASSLGDRGTETQYF. Filled out from reference TRBV5-4 and TRBJ2-5, the complete variable domain reads ETGVTQSPTHLIKTRGQQVTLRCSSQSGHNTVSWYQQALGQGPQFIFQYYREEENGRGNFPPRFSGLQFPNYSSELNVNALELDDSALYLCASSLGDRGTETQYFGPGTRLLVL.

In this sample, this clone turned up once. The V call is TRBV2, the J call TRBJ2-4; TRBD2 matches at 11 bases. Looked up from germline, CDR1 is SNHLY and CDR2 is FYNNEI. The CDR3 covers 14 residues. Losses at the gene ends were 3 bases for V and 11 bases for J; bases not matched to a gene: 6. The DNA for the CDR3 is TGTGCCAGCAGTGATACTAGCGGGAGCGTGGTTCAGTACTTC. Encoded protein: CASSDTSGSVVQYF.